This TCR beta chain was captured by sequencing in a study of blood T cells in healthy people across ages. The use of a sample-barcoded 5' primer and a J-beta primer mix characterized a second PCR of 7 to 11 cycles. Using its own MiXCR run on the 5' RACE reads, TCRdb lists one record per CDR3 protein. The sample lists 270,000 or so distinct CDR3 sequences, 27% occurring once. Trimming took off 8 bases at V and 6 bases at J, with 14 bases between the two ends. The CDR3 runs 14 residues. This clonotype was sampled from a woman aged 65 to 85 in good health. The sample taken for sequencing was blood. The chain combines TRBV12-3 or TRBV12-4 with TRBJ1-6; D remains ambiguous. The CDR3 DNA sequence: TGTGCCAGCGCCGCTTTTGTGGGTAATTCACCCCTCCACTTT. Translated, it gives CASAAFVGNSPLHF.